Each of the 20 T cell receptor beta chains below was sequenced from the same sample in a study of T cell responses to AZD1222 COVID-19 vaccine. Sequencing used immunoSEQ multiplex PCR; TCRdb keeps in-frame clones, though not all of them. This sample has under 200,000 clones, with 90% found just once. The starting material was peripheral blood, obtained on day 0 of AZD1222 vaccination. The receptors stem from an adult in good health.

The chain carries TRBV14 and TRBJ1-3; TRBD1 aligns across 8 bases. There are 18 residues in the CDR3. Germline trimming cut 4 bases from V and 2 bases from J; bases unmatched to any gene: 13. Germline V lookup: CDR1 SGHDN, CDR2 FVKESK. This chain's CDR3 is CASSLQGARMAAGNTIYF. Written as DNA, the CDR3 is TGTGCCAGCAGCCTCCAGGGGGCCCGGATGGCGGCTGGAAACACCATATATTTT.

The chain uses TRBV24-1 and TRBJ1-3; maybe TRBD1 (6 bases). The CDR3 spans 18 residues. Germline V gene lookup returns CDR1 KGHDR and CDR2 SFDVKD. Trimming pared 12 bases from V and 1 base from J, leaving 27 bases between. The CDR3 DNA is TGTGCCCCCCAGGGGCTCCAAACTTCTCTGGGTTCTGGAAACACCATATATTTT. This translates into CAPQGLQTSLGSGNTIYF.

The chain combines TRBV20-1 with TRBJ2-7; D remains ambiguous. The V end was cut by 3 bases, the J end by 3 bases, with 12 bases between. Germline V lookup: CDR1 DFQATT, CDR2 SNEGSKA (reference sequence). The CDR3 is 13 amino acids. The CDR3 bases are TGCAGTGCTAGTGTCCCCTCGGACTACGAGCAGTACTTC. Translated, it gives CSASVPSDYEQYF.

V and J are TRBV27 and TRBJ2-7; D is possibly TRBD2 (5 bases). CDR1 is MNHEY, CDR2 SMNVEV, per germline (reference sequence). This CDR3 spans 14 amino acids. V lost 6 bases to trimming and J lost 1 base, with 13 bases between them. CDR3 amino acids: CASSRRGRSYEQYF. CDR3 coding DNA: TGTGCCAGCAGCCGCCGGGGTAGGTCCTACGAGCAGTACTTC.

This clone was detected once. The rearrangement links TRBV2 to TRBJ1-1, with D perhaps matching TRBD1 (6 bases). The CDR3 extends over 14 amino acids. Germline CDR1 and CDR2: SNHLY and FYNNEI. Trimming took 5 bases from V and 2 from J, leaving 12 bases between them. The DNA for the CDR3 is TGTGCCAGCAGTCCTCCGACAGGAAACACTGAAGCTTTCTTT. It specifies CASSPPTGNTEAFF.

The chain employs TRBV7-8 and TRBJ1-1; D possibly corresponds to TRBD1 (5 bases). V lost 1 base and J lost 2, with 11 bases in between. Germline V gene sequence: CDR1 SGHVS, CDR2 FQNEAQ. The length of the CDR3 is 15 residues. The CDR3, as DNA: TGTGCCAGCAGCTTAGGGGGACGGGTTAACACTGAAGCTTTCTTT. Protein product: CASSLGGRVNTEAFF.

The chain couples TRBV6-5 to TRBJ1-2; D gene unclear. This CDR3 has 14 amino acids. Germline lookup yields CDR1 MNHEY and CDR2 SVGAGI. V was shortened by 2 bases and J by 5 bases, with 12 bases between the two germline ends. The CDR3 DNA follows: TGTGCCAGCAGTTACCGGGGAATAGGTTATGGCTACACCTTC. It yields the protein CASSYRGIGYGYTF.

This clone was seen once. The rearrangement links TRBV5-6 to TRBJ1-2; TRBD1 matches 8 bases. Germline V gene lookup returns CDR1 SGHDT and CDR2 YYEEEE. The CDR3 has 12 residues. The trim removed 2 bases at V and 7 bases at J, leaving 1 base unmatched. For the CDR3, the DNA is TGTGCCAGCAGCTTTACAGGGGGTGGCTACACCTTC. Its translation is CASSFTGGGYTF.

The V gene is TRBV12-3 or TRBV12-4, the J gene TRBJ2-5, with unresolved D. V was trimmed by 7 bases and J by 9 bases, leaving 12 bases between them. There are 11 residues in the CDR3. The CDR3 protein is CASTLGGPQYF. The CDR3 DNA sequence: TGTGCCAGCACCCTAGGTGGGCCCCAGTACTTC.

This chain joins TRBV4-1 and TRBJ1-1; unclear D gene. There are 13 residues in the CDR3. Germline lookup yields CDR1 MGHRA and CDR2 YSYEKL. The V and J ends lost 4 bases and 3 bases respectively, with 9 bases between them. CDR3 sequence (DNA): TGCGCCAGCAGCCTCTTAATGGACACTGAAGCTTTCTTT. The encoded protein is CASSLLMDTEAFF.

This chain links TRBV5-5 with TRBJ1-6, with D perhaps matching TRBD1 (5 bases). Germline CDR1 SGHKS, CDR2 YYEKEE (reference sequence). The CDR3 spans 15 residues. V dropped 0 bases and J dropped 7 bases, with 11 bases sitting between them. As DNA, the CDR3 is TGTGCCAGCAGCTTGGGTAGGGGTTCCAATTCACCCCTCCACTTT. This codes for CASSLGRGSNSPLHF.

The chain carries TRBV7-9 and TRBJ1-4; the D gene is possibly TRBD1 (6 bases). The CDR3 has 14 residues. Germline assignment: CDR1 SEHNR and CDR2 FQNEAQ (reference sequence). Trimming stripped 6 bases from V and 8 bases from J, with 16 bases between. The DNA of the CDR3 is TGTGCCAGCAGTATAGGGGGGGCGGACGAAAAACTGTTTTTT. As protein: CASSIGGADEKLFF.

This chain links TRBV28 with TRBJ1-6; 8 bases fit TRBD1. CDR3 length: 16 residues. Unmatched junction bases numbered 6, after V lost 6 bases and J lost 2 bases. Germline V gives CDR1 MDHEN, CDR2 SYDVKM. CDR3: CASRPPGGPYNSPLHF. The CDR3, as DNA: TGTGCCAGCAGACCGCCAGGGGGCCCCTATAATTCACCCCTCCACTTT. Full variable domain (remainder filled in from reference TRBV28 and TRBJ1-6): DVKVTQSSRYLVKRTGEKVFLECVQDMDHENMFWYRQDPGLGLRLIYFSYDVKMKEKGDIPEGYSVSREKKERFSLILESASTNQTSMYLCASRPPGGPYNSPLHFGNGTRLTVT.

For the CDR3, the DNA is TGCAGCGTTGAACAGGGGACTGAAGCTTTCTTT. This encodes CSVEQGTEAFF. The V and J genes are TRBV29-1 and TRBJ1-1, with D possibly being TRBD1 (6 bases). Germline assignment: CDR1 SQVTM and CDR2 ANQGSEA. Trimming shortened V by 2 bases and J by 5 bases, and 6 bases separated the two germline ends. The CDR3 spans 11 residues.

This clone was found a few times. The chain uses TRBV7-9 and TRBJ2-7; no firm D call. V lost 7 bases and J lost 7, with 11 bases in between. The CDR3 consists of 11 residues. Germline V gives CDR1 SEHNR, CDR2 FQNEAQ (reference sequence). The CDR3 here is CASNVYGEQYF. CDR3 DNA: TGTGCCAGCAATGTGTATGGGGAGCAGTACTTC.

The chain employs TRBV4-1 and TRBJ1-6; no firm D call. Germline V gene lookup returns CDR1 MGHRA and CDR2 YSYEKL. The CDR3 is 14 residues long. With 4 bases removed from V and 7 bases from J, the gap between germline ends came to 11 bases. CDR3 in DNA: TGCGCCAGCAGCCTTCCGGCCACAAATTCACCCCTCCACTTT. This encodes CASSLPATNSPLHF.

V gene TRBV18 combines with J gene TRBJ1-2; D possibly corresponds to TRBD1 (5 bases). The CDR3 length is 15 residues. V gave up 3 bases and J gave up 4 bases, with 15 bases separating them. Per the germline V gene, CDR1 is KGHSH and CDR2 is LQKENI. This CDR3 is CASSPGETAGYGYTF. CDR3 bases: TGTGCCAGCTCACCGGGAGAGACAGCCGGCTATGGCTACACCTTC.

The chain employs TRBV3-1 (or the pseudogene TRBV3-2) and TRBJ1-2; the D gene is possibly TRBD1 (5 bases). Germline assignment: CDR1 LGHDT and CDR2 YNNKEL (reference sequence). The CDR3 sequence is 16 residues long. V was pared by 0 bases and J by 2 bases, with 13 bases between. The CDR3: CASSQDPIRVNYGYTF. CDR3 in DNA: TGTGCCAGCAGCCAAGACCCAATCAGGGTGAACTATGGCTACACCTTC.

CDR3: CASSIHRVRYEQYF. In DNA form, the CDR3 reads TGTGCCAGCAGCATACACAGGGTTCGCTACGAGCAGTACTTC. The genes are TRBV6-1 and TRBJ2-7, with D perhaps TRBD1 (6 bases). Trimming stripped 6 bases from V and 3 bases from J, with 15 bases between. Germline lookup yields CDR1 MNHNS and CDR2 SASEGT. The CDR3 has 14 residues.

The chain joins TRBV6-5 to TRBJ2-7; 8 bases agree with TRBD2. From germline, CDR1 is MNHEY and CDR2 SVGAGI. Losses at the gene ends were 0 bases for V and 7 bases for J; bases not matched to a gene: 8. The length of the CDR3 is 15 residues. CDR3 bases: TGTGCCAGCAGTTACTCGATTGCAAGCGGGGGAGAGCAGTACTTC. Protein sequence: CASSYSIASGGEQYF.